This paragraph reports one T cell receptor (beta chain). This clonotype was seen ten or more times. It lacks a known antigen. Base quality data are lacking; no much larger clone is found one base away. The method behind the library was multiplex PCR. Sequencer: Illumina HiSeq 4000. iRepertoire HTBI primers and Arm-PCR amplification of CDR3 regions were used to construct TCR beta libraries. Before sequencing, the PCR products went through gel purification. As for how the authors treated the data: Gene usage analysis of CDR3 amino acid clonotypes used the 50 to 70 TRBV and some 13 TRBJ segments found across samples. COPE and FqMerger were used to merge the filtered high-quality paired reads into contigs. BLAST was used to align contigs to IMGT TRBV, TRBD and TRBJ reference genes, and CDR3 was defined according to IMGT. Any clonotype with a frequency above 0.1% was classified as a highly expanded clone. Shannon entropy served as the measure of repertoire diversity, while the Gini coefficient captured V-J evenness. A clonotype found in more than one individual was treated as public. TCRdb's own reprocessing of the public reads used fastp at Q25 and MiXCR and kept productive beta chains. Under each unique CDR3 protein, matching rows form one entry showing the most common genes and DNA. The V and J calls were not made by the authors but by TCRdb's processing. This sample comprises some 440,000 distinct CDR3 sequences, 20% of them detected only once. 6.5% to 10% of the sample comes from the top ten.

Reading the label with the study, this specimen's time point is: persistent/refractory GD, antithyroid drugs over 5 years with positive TRAb. For both TCR sequencing and RNA sequencing, RNA was extracted from PBMCs using TRIzol. The diagnosis of Graves' disease followed American Thyroid Association guidelines. The patients came from an endocrinology department in Xi'an, China. Each patient gave 7.5 to 10 milliliters of peripheral blood, collected in an EDTA anticoagulant tube. PBMCs were isolated by Ficoll Paque Plus density gradient separation without further T cell sorting. An Agilent 2100 Bioanalyzer and agarose gel were used to check RNA quality, and a NanoDrop 2000 was used to measure RNA concentration. The data derive from a study of regulatory T cells in long-lasting Graves disease (dated by TCRdb to the early 2020s). Study-level background: Persistent Graves' disease meant more than 5 years of antithyroid drug treatment with TSH receptor autoantibodies that stayed positive. Persistent Graves' disease patients were compared with newly diagnosed Graves' disease patients by peripheral blood TCR sequencing and RNA sequencing. The study took place in China and was registered as a clinical trial. A total of around 35 samples underwent TCR sequencing, from roughly 13 patients with persistent Graves' disease and 20 or so patients with newly diagnosed Graves' disease. On average, persistent Graves' disease patients in the clinical cohort had been on antithyroid drugs for approximately ten years. Overall study outcomes, separate from this receptor: Only the TCR beta chain was sequenced and analyzed. The small sample size was acknowledged by the authors as a limitation that may reduce accuracy. Because the primary lesion, thyroid tissue, could not be accessed, the study looked at peripheral blood alone. A larger number of public clonotypes was shared among persistent patients (more than 2,500) than among newly diagnosed patients (about 990). Persistent Graves' disease patients showed lower TCR Shannon entropy and fewer highly expanded clones than newly diagnosed patients, suggesting clonal expansion.

This clonotype was obtained from a female donor with Graves disease. This specimen was peripheral blood mononuclear cells (PBMCs), taken when the disease was refractory, from a patient treated with antithyroid drugs.

CDR3 protein: CASSRLDRGNGYTF. The sequenced DNA: TGTGCCAGCTCACGATTGGACAGGGGAAATGGCTACACCTTC. This sequence uses TRBV18 and TRBJ1-2; TRBD1 agrees with 9 junctional bases. CDR1 and CDR2, looked up from the germline V gene, are KGHSH and LQKENI. The CDR3 starts with the cysteine, ends with the phenylalanine, and has 14 residues. Of the read, only the CDR3 DNA is kept; its 42 bases are in frame from base 1. From V the trimming removes 4 bases and from J it removes 6 bases, while the gene matches leave 6 bases of the junction unaccounted for. Reference TRBV18 and TRBJ1-2 proteins supply the regions before and after the CDR3; the full variable domain is: NAGVMQNPRHLVRRRGQEARLRCSPMKGHSHVYWYRQLPEEGLKFMVYLQKENIIDESGMPKERFSAEFPKEGPSILRIQQVVRGDSAAYFCASSRLDRGNGYTFGSGTRLTVV.